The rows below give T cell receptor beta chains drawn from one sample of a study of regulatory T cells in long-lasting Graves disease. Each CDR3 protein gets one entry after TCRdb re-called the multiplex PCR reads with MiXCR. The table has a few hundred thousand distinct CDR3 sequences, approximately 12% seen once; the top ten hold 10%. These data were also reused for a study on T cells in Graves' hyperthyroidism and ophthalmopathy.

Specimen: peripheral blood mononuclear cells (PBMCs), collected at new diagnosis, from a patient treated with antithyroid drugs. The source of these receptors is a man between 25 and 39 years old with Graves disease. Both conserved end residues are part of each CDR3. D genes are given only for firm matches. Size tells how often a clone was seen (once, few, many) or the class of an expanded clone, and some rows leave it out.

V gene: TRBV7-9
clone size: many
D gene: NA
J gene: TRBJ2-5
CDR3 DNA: NA
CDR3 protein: CASSTSGEETQYF

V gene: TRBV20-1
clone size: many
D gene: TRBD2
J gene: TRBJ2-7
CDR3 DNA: TGCAGTGCTTACGGCGGGAGCAATTCCTACGAGCAGTACTTC
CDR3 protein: CSAYGGSNSYEQYF

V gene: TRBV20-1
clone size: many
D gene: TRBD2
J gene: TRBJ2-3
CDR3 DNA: TGCAGTGCTAGAGGGGGAGGGACGCAGTATTTT
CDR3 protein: CSARGGGTQYF

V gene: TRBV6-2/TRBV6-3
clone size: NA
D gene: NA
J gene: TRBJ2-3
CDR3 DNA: TGTGCCAGCAGTTACTCCATCTGGGACATAGGAGTGCGGGTCACAGATACGCAGTATTTT
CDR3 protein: CASSYSIWDIGVRVTDTQYF

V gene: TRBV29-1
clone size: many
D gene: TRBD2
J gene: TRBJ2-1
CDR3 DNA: TGCAGCGTTGAAGGTGGAGGGGGAAAGTCTAGCGGGAGAGCTGAGCAGTTCTTC
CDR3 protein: CSVEGGGGKSSGRAEQFF

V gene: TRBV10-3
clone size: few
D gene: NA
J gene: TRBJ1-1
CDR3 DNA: TGTGCCATCAGTGATTTGGGGAACACTGAAGCTTTCTTT
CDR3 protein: CAISDLGNTEAFF

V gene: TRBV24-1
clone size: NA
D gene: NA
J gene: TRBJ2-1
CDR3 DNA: TGTGCCACCAGTGATAACTGGGAAGAGACCCAGTTCTTC
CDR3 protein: CATSDNWEETQFF

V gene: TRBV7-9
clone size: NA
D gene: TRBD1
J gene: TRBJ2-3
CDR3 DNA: TGTGCCAGCAGCTTAGCGGCGGGGACAGGGGCAACAGATACGCAGTATTTT
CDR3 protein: CASSLAAGTGATDTQYF

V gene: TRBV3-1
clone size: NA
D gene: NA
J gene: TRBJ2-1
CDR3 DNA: TGTGCCAGCAGCCATTCCCGGTTCCTCTCCTACAATGAGCAGTTCTTC
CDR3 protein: CASSHSRFLSYNEQFF

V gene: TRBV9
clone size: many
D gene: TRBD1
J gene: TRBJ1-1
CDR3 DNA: TGTGCCAGCAGCACCCGGGACAGCTACACTGAAGCTTTCTTT
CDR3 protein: CASSTRDSYTEAFF

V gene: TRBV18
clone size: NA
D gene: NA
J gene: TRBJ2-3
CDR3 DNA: TGTGCCAGCTCACCGCAGGTTACCGGACTCCCTTCTAGCACAGATACGCAGTATTTT
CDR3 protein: CASSPQVTGLPSSTDTQYF

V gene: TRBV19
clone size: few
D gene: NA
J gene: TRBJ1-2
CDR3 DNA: TGTGCCAGTAGTATAAACCCGGACACCGTCTATGGCTACACCTTC
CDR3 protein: CASSINPDTVYGYTF

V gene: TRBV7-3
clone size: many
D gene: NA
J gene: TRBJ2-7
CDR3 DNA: TGTGCCAGCAGCCCCCGAGGAGGTCCGTACGAGCAGTACTTC
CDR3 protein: CASSPRGGPYEQYF

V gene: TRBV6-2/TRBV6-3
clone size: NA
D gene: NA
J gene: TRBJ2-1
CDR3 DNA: TGTGCCAGCAGTGAATGGGGGACGGGCGCCTACAATGAGCAGTTCTTC
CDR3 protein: CASSEWGTGAYNEQFF

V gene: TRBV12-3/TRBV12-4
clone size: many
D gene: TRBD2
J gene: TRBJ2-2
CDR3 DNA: TGTGCCAGCAGTTCGATAGCGGGCGGGGAGCTGTTTTTT
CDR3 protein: CASSSIAGGELFF

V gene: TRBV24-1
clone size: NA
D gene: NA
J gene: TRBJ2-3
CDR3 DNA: TGTGCCACCACCTCGGGAGTCCGCACAGATACGCAGTATTTT
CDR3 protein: CATTSGVRTDTQYF

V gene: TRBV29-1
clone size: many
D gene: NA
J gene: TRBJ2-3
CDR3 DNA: TGCAGCGTTGGGGGGGGCGATACGCAGTATTTT
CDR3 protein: CSVGGGDTQYF

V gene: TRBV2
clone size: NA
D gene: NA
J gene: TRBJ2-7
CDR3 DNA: TGTGCCAGCAGACGGGGGACAGACACCTACGAGCAGTACTTC
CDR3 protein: CASRRGTDTYEQYF

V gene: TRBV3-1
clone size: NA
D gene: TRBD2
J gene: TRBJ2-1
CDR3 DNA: TGTGCCAGCAGGGGAGGCATCCTAAGCGGGAGGATGGGGCTTTCCTACAATGAGCAGTTCTTC
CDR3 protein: CASRGGILSGRMGLSYNEQFF

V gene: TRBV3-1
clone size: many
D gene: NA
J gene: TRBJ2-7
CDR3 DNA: TGTGCCAGCAGCCAAGGAGGCGTTGGGGAGCAGTACTTC
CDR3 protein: CASSQGGVGEQYF

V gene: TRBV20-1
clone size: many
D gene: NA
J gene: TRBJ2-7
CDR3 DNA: TGCAGTGCTCCCTTAGACTACGAGCAGTACTTC
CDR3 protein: CSAPLDYEQYF

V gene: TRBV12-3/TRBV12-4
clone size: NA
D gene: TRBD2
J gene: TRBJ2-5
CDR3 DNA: TGTGCCAGCAGTTTGACTAGCGGGGGTGGGAAAGAGACCCAGTACTTC
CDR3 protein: CASSLTSGGGKETQYF

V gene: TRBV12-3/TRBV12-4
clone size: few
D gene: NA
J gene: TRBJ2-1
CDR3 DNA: TGTGCCAGCAGTTTGGAGGCTTCGAACCTCCAGTTCTTC
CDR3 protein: CASSLEASNLQFF

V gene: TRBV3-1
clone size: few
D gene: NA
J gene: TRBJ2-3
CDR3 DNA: TGTGCCAGCAGCTTCACCCTGGGGGCCGCTAGCACAGATACGCAGTATTTT
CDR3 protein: CASSFTLGAASTDTQYF

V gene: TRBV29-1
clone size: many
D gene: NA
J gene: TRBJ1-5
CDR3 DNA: TGCAGCGTTGACTCCAGGGCTGATCAGCCCCAGCATTTT
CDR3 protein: CSVDSRADQPQHF

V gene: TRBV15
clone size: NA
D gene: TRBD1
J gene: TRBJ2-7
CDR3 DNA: TGTGCCACCAGCAGACGCCCGGGACAGGGCTACGAGCAGTACTTC
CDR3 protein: CATSRRPGQGYEQYF

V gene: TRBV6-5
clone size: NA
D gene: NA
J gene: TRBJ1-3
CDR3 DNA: TGTGCCAGCAGCTTACTCTTAGGGTATGGAAACACCATATATTTT
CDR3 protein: CASSLLLGYGNTIYF

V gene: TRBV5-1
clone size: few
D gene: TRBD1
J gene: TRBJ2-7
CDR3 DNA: TGCGCCAGCAGCTATGGACAGGGAAGTTCCTACGAGCAGTACTTC
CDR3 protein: CASSYGQGSSYEQYF

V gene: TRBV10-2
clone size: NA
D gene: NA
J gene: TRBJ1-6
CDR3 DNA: TGCGCCAGCAGTGACCCTTTTAGAGAGAGAAATTCACCCCTCCACTTT
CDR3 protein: CASSDPFRERNSPLHF

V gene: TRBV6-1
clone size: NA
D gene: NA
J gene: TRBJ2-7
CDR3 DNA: TGTGCCAGCAGCCCCGTAGACTCGGGCTACGAGCAGTACTTC
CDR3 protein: CASSPVDSGYEQYF

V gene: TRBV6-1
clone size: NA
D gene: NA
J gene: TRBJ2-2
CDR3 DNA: TGTGCCAGCAGTGAAGCGCTGGTGAGCACCGGGGAGCTGTTTTTT
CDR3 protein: CASSEALVSTGELFF

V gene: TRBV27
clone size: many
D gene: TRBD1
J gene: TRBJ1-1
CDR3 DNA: TGTGCCAGCAGTTTAGGGACAGCCCGGAGCCAGGCTTTCTTT
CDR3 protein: CASSLGTARSQAFF

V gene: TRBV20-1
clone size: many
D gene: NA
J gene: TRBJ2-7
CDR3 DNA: TGCAGTGCGCGGGGACTGTCATTTTACGAGCAGTACTTC
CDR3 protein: CSARGLSFYEQYF

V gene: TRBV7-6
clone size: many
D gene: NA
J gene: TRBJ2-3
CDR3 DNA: TGTGCCAGCAGCCCAGTCAGGCGGGACGGAGATACGCAGTATTTT
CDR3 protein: CASSPVRRDGDTQYF

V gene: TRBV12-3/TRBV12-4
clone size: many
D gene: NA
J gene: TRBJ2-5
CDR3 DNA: TGTGCCAGCTCAACCAGGTCAGAGACCCAGTACTTC
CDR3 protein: CASSTRSETQYF

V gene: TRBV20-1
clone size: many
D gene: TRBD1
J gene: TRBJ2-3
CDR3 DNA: TGCACTCGCGGGACAGGGGGCTCAGATACGCAGTATTTT
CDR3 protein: CTRGTGGSDTQYF

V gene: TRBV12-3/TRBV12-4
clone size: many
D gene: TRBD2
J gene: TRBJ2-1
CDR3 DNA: TGTGCCAGCAGCCCCACCCTACTAGCGGCGAATGAGCAGTTCTTC
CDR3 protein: CASSPTLLAANEQFF